The present T cell receptor (beta chain) was sequenced within a study of cytomegalovirus exposure and HLA in healthy donors. General observations from the study: It was 150 or so TCR beta chains that were listed as cytomegalovirus-associated. Researchers reported that a few CMV-associated chains were confirmed in vitro as CMV antigen-specific. The tendency of first-cohort TCR clusters to co-occur in the roughly 130 validation repertoires was the finding of a later analysis.

This clone appeared a few times. Its matching antigen is unknown. CDR1 and CDR2 from the germline V gene are LNHNV and YYDKDF (reference sequence). The V end lost 1 base, the J end lost 0 bases, and 9 bases lay between the germline ends. The CDR3 is made up of 15 amino acids. Generated by immunoSEQ multiplex PCR, the TCRdb table keeps only in-frame clones and is missing some. The sample includes over 100,000 clones, 85% to 90% seen only once; the top ten take about 6.9%. The J gene is TRBJ1-1, the V gene TRBV15, with a possible D match to TRBD1 (5 bases). The sample taken for sequencing was PBMCs. The clonotype comes from a woman under 30 in good health and CMV-seropositive. DNA for the CDR3: TGTGCCACCAGCAGAGGGGGGGGACTGAACACTGAAGCTTTCTTT. It translates to CATSRGGGLNTEAFF.